Described below is a single TCR beta chain sequence and its context. The antigen remains undetermined. This specimen belongs to a study of OX40 agonist ivuxolimab in advanced cancers. Background on the study: The study reported partial responses in three patients: one hepatocellular carcinoma, two cutaneous melanoma.

General study results and limits: CD8+ T cells averaged more expanded clones than CD4+.

Germline CDR1 reads SGHRS; CDR2 reads YFSETQ. With V trimmed by 4 bases and J by 7 bases, 9 bases remained unmatched. This CDR3 is built from 15 residues. Clones were sequenced by immunoSEQ multiplex PCR, and TCRdb holds only the in-frame ones, with some missing. The data show 45,000 to 70,000 clones, roughly 86% seen once. Exclusion applied to patients with autoimmune disease history or systemic immunosuppression. This rearrangement joins TRBV5-1 to TRBJ1-5; 9 bases agree with TRBD1. The sequencing used CD4+ or CD8+ T cells sorted from blood, collected in a trial of the OX40 agonist ivuxolimab. This sequence was found in an adult with an advanced solid tumor such as melanoma, head and neck, liver or kidney cancer. CDR3 loop: CASSPGTGWAQPQHF. The DNA for the CDR3 is TGCGCCAGCAGCCCGGGGACAGGGTGGGCCCAGCCCCAGCATTTT.